This TCR beta chain was sequenced for a study of identical twins listed by TCRdb under 2016. Broadly, across the study: To test whether fetal clonotypes persist, the study used deep sequencing on TCR alpha and beta repertoires from monozygotic twins, unrelated adults of various ages, and cord blood. Replicate twin experiments were performed at different times using different library preparation protocols to rule out contamination. What the study reported, not specific to this receptor: A weaker excess of twin sharing was found in beta out-of-frame sequences because the signal-to-noise ratio was lowered by fewer shared sequences. Compared with coincidental sharing between unrelated individuals, out-of-frame TCR alpha sequences shared between twins had an excess of sequences with low generation probability. In monozygotic twins, recombination models systematically underestimated out-of-frame TCR alpha sharing, but the models matched the sharing seen between unrelated individuals. Because the same donors could not be followed over many years, conclusions were based on cross-sectional statistical analysis. Invariant T cells such as MAIT and iNKT could partly confound zero-insertion analyses, though diverse VJ usage argued against this for most clonotypes. Abundant cord blood beta clonotypes had fewer insertions, young adult naive repertoires showed a similar but weaker trend, and memory repertoires showed no such trend.

Every donor was a healthy Caucasian. Three pairs of female monozygotic twins, all aged about 18 to 30 years, made up the twin cohort. RNA for TCR libraries was isolated from peripheral blood mononuclear cells. A few counts support this clonotype. Its antigen is not yet known. Base-call qualities are not available, and no considerably larger clone is one nucleotide away. The library was built by means of 5' RACE. The instrument was an Illumina HiSeq 2000. A universal primer binding site was added through template switching, and the final cDNA carried a unique molecular identifier so that TCR cDNA molecules could be counted accurately. First-strand cDNA for TCR alpha and beta chains was synthesized from specific primers in the conserved constant-segment region. To control for contamination, every cDNA library carried two barcodes: a SMART-Mk sample barcode plus Illumina barcodes. TruSeq adapter sequences along with Illumina sample barcodes were introduced in two successive PCR steps. The TCR alpha and beta cDNA libraries were sequenced on the Illumina HiSeq platform using custom primers. The paper's data handling went like this. MiGEC processed the raw reads to extract unique molecular identifiers, while MiXCR was used to determine the CDR3 positions. For each individual, recombination models were inferred using an EM algorithm with the repgenHMM and IGoR tools. Shared clonotype analysis was performed with the tcR package in R, normalizing sharing by the product of cloneset sizes. To study raw recombination free of thymic and clonal selection effects, out-of-frame nonproductive sequences were analyzed. The public reads were quality trimmed at Q25 with fastp and then assembled into clones with MiXCR by TCRdb, keeping productive beta chains. Entries that share a CDR3 protein sequence are merged under the most common genes and DNA. The V and J calls come from TCRdb's annotation, not from the publication. The sample table contains some 760,000 distinct CDR3 sequences; only one count was recorded for 15% to 20% of them. The top ten clones comprise about 12% of the sample.

V lost 7 bases and J lost 0 bases; the stretch between them is 7 bases long. The CDR3 has 14 amino acids, counting the end cysteine and phenylalanine. Of all the DNA, just the CDR3 is kept, 42 bases in frame from base 1. As encoded in the germline V gene (reference sequence), CDR1 is LNHDA while CDR2 is SQIVND. The same specimen was also included in a second study, on T cells expressing NK-cell markers. The second investigation adds: In sorted CD3+CD56+NKG2C+, CD3+CD56+NKG2C- and CD3+CD56-NKG2C+ T-cell subsets from eight or nine donors, TCR beta-chain repertoires were profiled. Seven of the eight sequenced donors were HCMV-seropositive and one was HCMV-seronegative. To restrict sorting to alphabetaTCR-expressing T cells, an anti-gammadeltaTCR antibody was added in several experiments. In several donors, the dominant CD3+CD56+NKG2C+ clonotypes ranked among the top 10 CD8+ clonotypes, making up roughly 1.0-8% of CD8+ T cells. Those dominant clonotypes were again the most abundant among CD3+CD56-NKG2C+ cells in four donors, at roughly 28.3-60.1%. Whether the expanded NKG2C-expressing T cell clones were specific for HCMV antigens remained unclear. All eight donors whose samples were sequenced were randomly selected healthy volunteers, three of them men and five women. A commercial ELISA kit detecting HCMV-specific IgG in serum was used to determine HCMV serostatus. For six donors, bulk peripheral blood T-cell repertoires were also sequenced from unsorted PBMC. MIGEC was used to demultiplex reads and group the reads by UMI, and MiTCR was used to assemble and quantify clonotypes. Only TCR cDNA sequences supported by at least two reads were kept to exclude erroneous sequences. The tcR package was used for downstream repertoire analysis, with clonotypes matched between fractions based on CDR3 nucleotide sequence plus V segment. Antigen specificity was annotated against VDJdb with VDJmatch, allowing one amino acid substitution in CDR3.

This receptor was obtained from a woman between 18 and 29 years old in good health. The sequence links TRBV19 to TRBJ2-6, with the D gene uncertain. Sequences were obtained from PBMCs. The CDR3 region reads CASKVISGANVLTF. The DNA sequence is as follows: TGTGCCAGTAAGGTAATCTCTGGGGCCAACGTCCTGACTTTC.